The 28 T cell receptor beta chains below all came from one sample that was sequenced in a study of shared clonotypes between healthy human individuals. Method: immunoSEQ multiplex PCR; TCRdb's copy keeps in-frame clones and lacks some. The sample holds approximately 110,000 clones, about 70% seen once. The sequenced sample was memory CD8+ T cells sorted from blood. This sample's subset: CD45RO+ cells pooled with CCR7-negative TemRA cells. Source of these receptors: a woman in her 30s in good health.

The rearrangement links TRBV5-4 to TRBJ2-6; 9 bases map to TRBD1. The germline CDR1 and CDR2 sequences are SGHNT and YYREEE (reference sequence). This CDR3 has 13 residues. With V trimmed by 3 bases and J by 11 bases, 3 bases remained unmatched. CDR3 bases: TGTGCCAGCAGCTGGGACAGGGTCGACGTCCTGACTTTC. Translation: CASSWDRVDVLTF.

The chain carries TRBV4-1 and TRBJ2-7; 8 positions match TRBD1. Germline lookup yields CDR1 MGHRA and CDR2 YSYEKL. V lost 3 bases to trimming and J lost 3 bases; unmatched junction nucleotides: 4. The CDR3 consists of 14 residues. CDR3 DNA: TGCGCCAGCAGCCACGCGGGACAGGTCTACGAGCAGTACTTC. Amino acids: CASSHAGQVYEQYF.

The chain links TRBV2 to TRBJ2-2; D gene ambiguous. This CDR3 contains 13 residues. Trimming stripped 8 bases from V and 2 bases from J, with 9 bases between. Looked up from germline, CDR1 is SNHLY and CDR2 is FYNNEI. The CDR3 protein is CASLGPNTGELFF. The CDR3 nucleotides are TGTGCCAGCCTCGGACCTAACACCGGGGAGCTGTTTTTT.

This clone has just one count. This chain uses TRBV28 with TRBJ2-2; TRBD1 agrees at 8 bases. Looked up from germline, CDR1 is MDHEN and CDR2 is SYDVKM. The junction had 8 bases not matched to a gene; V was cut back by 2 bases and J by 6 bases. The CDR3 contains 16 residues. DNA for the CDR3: TGTGCCAGCAGTTTAGTTACCGCCAGGGGGCCCGGGGAGCTGTTTTTT. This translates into CASSLVTARGPGELFF.

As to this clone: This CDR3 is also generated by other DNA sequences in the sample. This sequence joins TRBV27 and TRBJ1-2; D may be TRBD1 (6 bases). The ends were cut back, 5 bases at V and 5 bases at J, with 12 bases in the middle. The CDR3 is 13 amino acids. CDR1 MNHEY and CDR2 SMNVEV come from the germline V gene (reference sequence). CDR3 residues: CASSPGQTYGYTF. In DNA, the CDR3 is TGTGCCAGCAGTCCCGGACAGACGTATGGCTACACCTTC.

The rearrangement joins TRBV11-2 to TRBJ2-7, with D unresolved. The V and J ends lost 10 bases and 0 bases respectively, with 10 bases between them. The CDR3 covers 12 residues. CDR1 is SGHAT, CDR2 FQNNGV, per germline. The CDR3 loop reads CATGSNSYEQYF. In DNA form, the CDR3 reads TGTGCCACGGGTTCTAACTCCTACGAGCAGTACTTC. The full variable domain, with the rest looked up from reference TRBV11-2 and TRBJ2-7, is EAGVAQSPRYKIIEKRQSVAFWCNPISGHATLYWYQQILGQGPKLLIQFQNNGVVDDSQLPKDRFSAERLKGVDSTLKIQPAKLEDSAVYLCATGSNSYEQYFGPGTRLTVT.

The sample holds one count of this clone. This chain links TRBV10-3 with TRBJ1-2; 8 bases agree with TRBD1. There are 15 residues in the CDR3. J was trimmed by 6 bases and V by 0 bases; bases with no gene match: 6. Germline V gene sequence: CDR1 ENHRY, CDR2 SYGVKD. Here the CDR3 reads CAISESVQGADGYTF. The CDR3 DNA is TGTGCCATCAGTGAGTCTGTGCAGGGGGCAGATGGCTACACCTTC.

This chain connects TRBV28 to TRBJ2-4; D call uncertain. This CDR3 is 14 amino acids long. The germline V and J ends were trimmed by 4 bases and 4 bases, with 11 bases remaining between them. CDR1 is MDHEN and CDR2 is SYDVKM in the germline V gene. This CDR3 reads CASSSTRAKNIQYF. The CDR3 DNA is TGTGCCAGCAGTTCGACCAGAGCAAAAAACATTCAGTACTTC.

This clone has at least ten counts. The CDR3 region is CASSQLRLSNTEAFF. Here the CDR3 DNA reads TGCGCCAGCAGCCAATTGAGACTATCGAACACTGAAGCTTTCTTT. The J gene is TRBJ1-1, the V gene TRBV4-1; no clear D gene. The CDR3 covers 15 residues. Germline-derived CDR1 and CDR2 are MGHRA and YSYEKL. Trimming pared 2 bases from V and 1 base from J, leaving 11 bases between.

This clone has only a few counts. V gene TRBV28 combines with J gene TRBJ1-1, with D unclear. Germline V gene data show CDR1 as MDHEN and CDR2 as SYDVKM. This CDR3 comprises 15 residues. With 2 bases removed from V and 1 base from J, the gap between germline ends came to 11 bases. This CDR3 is CASSLPEAGNTEAFF. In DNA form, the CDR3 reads TGTGCCAGCAGTTTACCGGAAGCGGGGAACACTGAAGCTTTCTTT.

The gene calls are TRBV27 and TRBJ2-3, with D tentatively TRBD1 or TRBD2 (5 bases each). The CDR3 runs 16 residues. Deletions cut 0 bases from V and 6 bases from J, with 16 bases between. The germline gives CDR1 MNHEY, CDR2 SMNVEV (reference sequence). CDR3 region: CASSLSRGAADDTQYF. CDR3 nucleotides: TGTGCCAGCAGTTTATCGAGGGGAGCAGCCGACGATACGCAGTATTTT.

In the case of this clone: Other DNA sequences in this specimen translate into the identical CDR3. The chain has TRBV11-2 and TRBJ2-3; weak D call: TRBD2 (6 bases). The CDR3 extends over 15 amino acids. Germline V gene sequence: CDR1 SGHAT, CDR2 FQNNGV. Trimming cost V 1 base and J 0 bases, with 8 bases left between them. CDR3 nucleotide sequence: TGTGCCAGCAGCTTAGTCGGGACTAGCACAGATACGCAGTATTTT. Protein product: CASSLVGTSTDTQYF.

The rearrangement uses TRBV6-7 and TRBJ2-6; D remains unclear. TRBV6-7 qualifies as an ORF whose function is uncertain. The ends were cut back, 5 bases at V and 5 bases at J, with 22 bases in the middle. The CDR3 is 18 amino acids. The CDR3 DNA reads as TGTGCCAGCAGTATAGCACCGCGTTTACAAAGTCGGGCCAACGTCCTGACTTTC. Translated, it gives CASSIAPRLQSRANVLTF.

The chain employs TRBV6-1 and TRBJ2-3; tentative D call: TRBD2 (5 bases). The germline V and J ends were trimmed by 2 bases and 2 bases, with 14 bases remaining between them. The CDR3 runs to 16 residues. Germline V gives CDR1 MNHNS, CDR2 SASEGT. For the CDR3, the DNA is TGTGCCAGCAGTGAATCAACGGGAACCCCCACAGATACGCAGTATTTT. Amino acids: CASSESTGTPTDTQYF.

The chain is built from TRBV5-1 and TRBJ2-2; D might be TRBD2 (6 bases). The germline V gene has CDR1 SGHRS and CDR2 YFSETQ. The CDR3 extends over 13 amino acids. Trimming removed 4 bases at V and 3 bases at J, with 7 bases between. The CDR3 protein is CASSLAYTGELFF. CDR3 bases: TGCGCCAGCAGCCTAGCGTACACCGGGGAGCTGTTTTTT.

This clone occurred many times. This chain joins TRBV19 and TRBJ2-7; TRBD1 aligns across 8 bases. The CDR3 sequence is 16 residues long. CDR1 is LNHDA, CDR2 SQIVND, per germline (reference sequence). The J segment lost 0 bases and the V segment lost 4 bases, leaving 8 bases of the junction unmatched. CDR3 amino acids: CASSRPGQDNSYEQYF. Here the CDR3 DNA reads TGTGCCAGTAGTAGGCCGGGACAGGATAACTCCTACGAGCAGTACTTC.

As DNA, the CDR3 is TGTGCCAGCAGTTTAGGTTTTCGGTTAGCGGGCCCGAGATTGGAGCAGTTCTTC. This codes for CASSLGFRLAGPRLEQFF. The V and J genes are TRBV27 and TRBJ2-1; TRBD2 aligns across 7 bases. Germline V gene lookup returns CDR1 MNHEY and CDR2 SMNVEV (reference sequence). The CDR3 sequence is 18 residues long. V was pared by 2 bases and J by 10 bases, with 20 bases of the junction left unmatched.

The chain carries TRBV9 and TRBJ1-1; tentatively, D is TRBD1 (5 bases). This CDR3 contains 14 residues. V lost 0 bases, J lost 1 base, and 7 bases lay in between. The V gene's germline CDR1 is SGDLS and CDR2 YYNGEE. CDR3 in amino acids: CASSVAGGNTEAFF. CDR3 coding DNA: TGTGCCAGCAGCGTAGCGGGGGGGAACACTGAAGCTTTCTTT.

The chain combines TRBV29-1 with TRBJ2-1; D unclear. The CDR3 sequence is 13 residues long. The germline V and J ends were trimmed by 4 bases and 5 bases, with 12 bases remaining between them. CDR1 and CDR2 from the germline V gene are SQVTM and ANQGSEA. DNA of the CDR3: TGCAGCGTTGTTATTCCGCCAAACAATGAGCAGTTCTTC. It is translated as CSVVIPPNNEQFF.

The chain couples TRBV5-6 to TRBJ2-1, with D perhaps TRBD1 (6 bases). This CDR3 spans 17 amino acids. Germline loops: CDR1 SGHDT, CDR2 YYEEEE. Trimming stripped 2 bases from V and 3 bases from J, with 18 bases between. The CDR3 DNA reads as TGTGCCAGCAGCTTCTGGGGGCGCGCGTTTTTCTACAATGAGCAGTTCTTC. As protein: CASSFWGRAFFYNEQFF.

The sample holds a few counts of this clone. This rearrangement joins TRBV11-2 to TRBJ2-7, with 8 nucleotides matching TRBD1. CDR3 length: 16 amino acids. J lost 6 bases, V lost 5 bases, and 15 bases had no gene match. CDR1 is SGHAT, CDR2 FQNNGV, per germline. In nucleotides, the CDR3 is TGTGCCAGCAGCCAAGGTACCCCGGACAGGGAATTCGAGCAGTACTTC. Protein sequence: CASSQGTPDREFEQYF.

In DNA, the CDR3 is TGTGCCAGTGGCAGGGGGCGCCGAACTAAAGCTTTCTTT. It is translated as CASGRGRRTKAFF. This chain uses TRBV19 with TRBJ1-1, with 8 nucleotides matching TRBD1. The CDR3 runs to 13 residues. Germline CDR1 is LNHDA and CDR2 is SQIVND (reference sequence). J gave up 9 bases and V 8 bases, and 11 bases lay outside the gene matches.

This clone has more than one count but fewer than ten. The CDR3 protein is CASSDEGTSGGGREQFF. The CDR3, as DNA: TGTGCCAGCAGTGACGAGGGGACTAGCGGGGGAGGGCGCGAGCAGTTCTTC. The V call is TRBV6-4, the J call TRBJ2-1; 14 bases map to TRBD2. Germline CDR1 MRHNA, CDR2 SNTAGT. This CDR3 has 17 residues. The junction had 10 bases not matched to a gene; V was cut back by 2 bases and J by 10 bases.

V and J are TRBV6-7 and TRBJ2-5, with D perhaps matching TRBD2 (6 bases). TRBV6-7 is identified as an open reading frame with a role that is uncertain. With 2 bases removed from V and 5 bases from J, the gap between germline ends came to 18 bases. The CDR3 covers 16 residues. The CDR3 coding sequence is TGTGCCAGCAGTTACCCCGTTCTGGGGGGAGCGGAGACCCAGTACTTC. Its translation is CASSYPVLGGAETQYF.

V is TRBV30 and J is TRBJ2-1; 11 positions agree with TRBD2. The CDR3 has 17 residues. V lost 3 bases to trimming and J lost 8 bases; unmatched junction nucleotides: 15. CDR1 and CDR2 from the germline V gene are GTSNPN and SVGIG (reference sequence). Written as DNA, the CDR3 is TGTGCCTGGAGAGACCGTACTCTAGCGGGGGGTGATGATGAGCAGTTCTTC. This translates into CAWRDRTLAGGDDEQFF.

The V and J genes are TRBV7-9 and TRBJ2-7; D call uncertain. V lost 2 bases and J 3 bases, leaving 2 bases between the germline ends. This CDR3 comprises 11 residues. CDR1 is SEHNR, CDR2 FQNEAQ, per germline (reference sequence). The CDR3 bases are TGTGCCAGCAGCTTACTCTACGAGCAGTACTTC. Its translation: CASSLLYEQYF.

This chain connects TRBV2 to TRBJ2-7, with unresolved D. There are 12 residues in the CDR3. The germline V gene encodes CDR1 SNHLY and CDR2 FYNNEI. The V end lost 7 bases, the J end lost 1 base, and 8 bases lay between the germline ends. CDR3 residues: CASTGRSYEQYF. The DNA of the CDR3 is TGTGCCAGCACCGGACGGTCCTACGAGCAGTACTTC.

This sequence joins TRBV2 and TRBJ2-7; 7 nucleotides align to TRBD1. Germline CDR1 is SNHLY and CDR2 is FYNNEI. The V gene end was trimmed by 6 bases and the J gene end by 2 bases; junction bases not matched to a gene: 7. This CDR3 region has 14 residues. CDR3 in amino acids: CASSQGQATYEQYF. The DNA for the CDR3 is TGTGCCAGCAGCCAAGGACAGGCCACCTACGAGCAGTACTTC.